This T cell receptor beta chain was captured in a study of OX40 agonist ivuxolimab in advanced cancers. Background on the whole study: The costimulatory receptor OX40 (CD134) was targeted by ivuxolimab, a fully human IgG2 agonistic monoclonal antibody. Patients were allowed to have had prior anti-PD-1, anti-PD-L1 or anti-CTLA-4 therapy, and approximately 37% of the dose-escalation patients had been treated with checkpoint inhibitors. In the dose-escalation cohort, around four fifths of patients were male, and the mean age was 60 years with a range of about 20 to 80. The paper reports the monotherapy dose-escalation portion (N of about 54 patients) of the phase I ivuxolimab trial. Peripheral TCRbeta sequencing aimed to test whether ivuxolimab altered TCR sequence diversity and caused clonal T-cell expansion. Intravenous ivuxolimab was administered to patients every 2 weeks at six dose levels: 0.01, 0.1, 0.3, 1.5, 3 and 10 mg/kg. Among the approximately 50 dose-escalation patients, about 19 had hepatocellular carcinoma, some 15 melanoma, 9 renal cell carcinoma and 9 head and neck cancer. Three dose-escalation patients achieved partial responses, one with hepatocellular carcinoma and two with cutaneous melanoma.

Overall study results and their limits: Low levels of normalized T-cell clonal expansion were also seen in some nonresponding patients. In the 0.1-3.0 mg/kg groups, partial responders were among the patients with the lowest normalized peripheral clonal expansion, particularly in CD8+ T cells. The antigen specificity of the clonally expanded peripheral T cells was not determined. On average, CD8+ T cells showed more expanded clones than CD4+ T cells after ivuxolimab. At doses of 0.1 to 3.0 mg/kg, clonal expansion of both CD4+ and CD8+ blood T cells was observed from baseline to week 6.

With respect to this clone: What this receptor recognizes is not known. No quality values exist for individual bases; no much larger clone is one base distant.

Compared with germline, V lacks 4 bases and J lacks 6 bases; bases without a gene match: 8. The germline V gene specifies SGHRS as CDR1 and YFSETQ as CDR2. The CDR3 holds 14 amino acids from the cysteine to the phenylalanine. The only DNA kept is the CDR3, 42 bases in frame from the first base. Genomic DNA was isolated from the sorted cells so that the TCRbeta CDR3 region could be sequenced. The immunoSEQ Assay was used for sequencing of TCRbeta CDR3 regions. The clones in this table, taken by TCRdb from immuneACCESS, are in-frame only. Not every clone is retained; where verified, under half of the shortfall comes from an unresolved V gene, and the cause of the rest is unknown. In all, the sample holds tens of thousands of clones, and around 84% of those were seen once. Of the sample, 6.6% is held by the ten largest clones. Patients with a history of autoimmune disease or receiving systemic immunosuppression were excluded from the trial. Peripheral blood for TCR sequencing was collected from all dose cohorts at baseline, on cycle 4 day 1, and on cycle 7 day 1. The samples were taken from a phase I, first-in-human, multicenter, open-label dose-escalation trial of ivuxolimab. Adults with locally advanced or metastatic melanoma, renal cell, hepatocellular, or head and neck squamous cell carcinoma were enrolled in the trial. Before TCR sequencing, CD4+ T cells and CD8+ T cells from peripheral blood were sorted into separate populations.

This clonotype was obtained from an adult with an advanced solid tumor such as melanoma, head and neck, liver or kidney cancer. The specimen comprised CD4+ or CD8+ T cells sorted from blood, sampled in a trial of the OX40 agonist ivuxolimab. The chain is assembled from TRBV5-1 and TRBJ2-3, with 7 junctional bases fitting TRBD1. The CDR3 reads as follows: CASSNGQASDTQYF. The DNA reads TGCGCCAGCAGCAATGGACAGGCCTCCGATACGCAGTATTTT.